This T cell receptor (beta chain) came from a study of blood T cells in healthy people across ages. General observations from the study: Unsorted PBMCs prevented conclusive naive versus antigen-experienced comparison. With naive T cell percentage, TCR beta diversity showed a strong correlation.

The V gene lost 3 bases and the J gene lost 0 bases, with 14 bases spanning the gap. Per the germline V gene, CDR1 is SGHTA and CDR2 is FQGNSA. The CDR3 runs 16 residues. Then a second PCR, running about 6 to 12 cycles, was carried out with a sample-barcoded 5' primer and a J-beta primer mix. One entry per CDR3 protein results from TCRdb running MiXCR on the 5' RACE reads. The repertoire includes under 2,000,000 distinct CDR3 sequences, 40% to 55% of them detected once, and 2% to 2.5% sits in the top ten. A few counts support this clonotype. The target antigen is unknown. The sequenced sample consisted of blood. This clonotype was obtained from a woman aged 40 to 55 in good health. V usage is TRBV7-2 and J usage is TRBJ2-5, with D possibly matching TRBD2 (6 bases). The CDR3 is CASSFPPGVYQETQYF. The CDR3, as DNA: TGTGCCAGCAGCTTTCCTCCGGGGGTGTACCAAGAGACCCAGTACTTC.